Below are 30 T cell receptor beta chains sequenced from a single sample in a study of blood T cell repertoires in COVID-19. Sequenced by immunoSEQ multiplex PCR; TCRdb stores in-frame clones only, minus some. The sample has 93,000 or so clones, about 90% seen once. Specimen: peripheral blood. Receptors originate from a woman aged 55-70 years with acute or convalescent COVID-19.

The rearrangement uses TRBV7-8 and TRBJ2-1; 8 bases agree with TRBD2. CDR1 and CDR2 from the germline V gene are SGHVS and FQNEAQ. The CDR3 sequence is 17 residues long. V trimming: 0 bases; J trimming: 3 bases; junction bases outside the gene matches: 7. The CDR3 coding sequence is TGTGCCAGCAGCTTAGCGGGAGGACTAGCCCTCTACAATGAGCAGTTCTTC. Translation: CASSLAGGLALYNEQFF.

The sample holds one count of this clone. The J gene is TRBJ2-3, the V gene TRBV5-1, with D uncertain. Trimming left V 2 bases short and J 4 bases short, with 11 bases between. There are 14 residues in the CDR3. Per germline, CDR1 SGHRS and CDR2 YFSETQ. The CDR3: CASSFSGVADTQYF. CDR3 in DNA: TGCGCCAGCAGCTTCTCTGGAGTTGCAGATACGCAGTATTTT.

The genes are TRBV6-5 and TRBJ1-2; 8 bases fit TRBD1. CDR1 and CDR2 (germline): MNHEY, SVGAGI. The CDR3 extends over 14 amino acids. V gave up 5 bases and J gave up 7 bases; unmatched junction bases: 9. The CDR3, as DNA: TGTGCCAGCAGTCGCCGGGACAGGTGGGGTGGCTACACCTTC. Amino acid sequence: CASSRRDRWGGYTF.

This chain connects TRBV5-1 to TRBJ2-5, with 12 bases that match TRBD2. This CDR3 is built from 15 residues. The germline CDR1 and CDR2 sequences are SGHRS and YFSETQ. Trimming took 4 bases from V and 5 from J; bases not matched to a gene: 6. The chain's CDR3 is CASSNRLAGAETQYF. CDR3 sequence (DNA): TGCGCCAGCAGCAACCGACTAGCGGGAGCCGAGACCCAGTACTTC.

This clone was observed a few times. V and J are TRBV6-5 and TRBJ1-5, with 7 bases that match TRBD1. The germline V gene encodes CDR1 MNHEY and CDR2 SVGAGI. This CDR3 comprises 13 residues. V shed 7 bases, J shed 9 bases, and the junction held 9 bases outside the gene matches. CDR3 region: CASTHGQVGPQHF. CDR3 DNA sequence: TGTGCCAGCACCCACGGACAGGTTGGGCCCCAGCATTTT.

The genes are TRBV6-5 and TRBJ1-2; possibly TRBD1 for D (5 bases). The CDR3 sequence is 14 residues long. The V end lost 8 bases, the J end lost 5 bases, and 18 bases lay between the germline ends. Germline V gene sequence: CDR1 MNHEY, CDR2 SVGAGI. The CDR3 reads CASLMDQGSYGYTF. For the CDR3, the DNA is TGTGCCAGCCTAATGGACCAGGGATCATATGGCTACACCTTC.

This clone was seen just once. The chain links TRBV11-2 to TRBJ1-1, with TRBD1 matching over 7 bases. Germline V CDR1 and CDR2: SGHAT, FQNNGV. The CDR3 extends over 13 amino acids. J lost 7 bases, V lost 2 bases, and 4 bases had no gene match. The CDR3, as DNA: TGTGCCAGCAGCTTAACAGGGGTGGGTGAAGCTTTCTTT. Translating it yields CASSLTGVGEAFF.

The chain carries TRBV3-1 (or the pseudogene TRBV3-2) and TRBJ1-4; 12 nucleotides match TRBD1. Unmatched junction bases numbered 4, after V lost 3 bases and J lost 8 bases. Germline assignment: CDR1 LGHDT and CDR2 YNNKEL (reference sequence). The CDR3 runs 15 residues. CDR3 loop: CASSQPGTGGEKLFF. The CDR3 DNA reads TGTGCCAGCAGCCAGCCAGGGACAGGGGGCGAAAAACTGTTTTTT.

This clone appeared a single time. The chain combines TRBV28 with TRBJ1-6, with D possibly being TRBD1 (6 bases). CDR1 and CDR2 (germline): MDHEN, SYDVKM. The CDR3 length is 13 residues. Trimming removed 3 bases at V and 8 bases at J, with 8 bases between. CDR3 nucleotides: TGTGCCAGCAGTTTTGGGGGCGATTCACCCCTCCACTTT. It yields the protein CASSFGGDSPLHF. The whole variable domain, remainder taken from reference TRBV28 and TRBJ1-6, is DVKVTQSSRYLVKRTGEKVFLECVQDMDHENMFWYRQDPGLGLRLIYFSYDVKMKEKGDIPEGYSVSREKKERFSLILESASTNQTSMYLCASSFGGDSPLHFGNGTRLTVT.

This clone was counted a single time. The gene calls are TRBV30 and TRBJ2-4, with a tentative D call TRBD1 (6 bases). The CDR3 consists of 14 residues. V shed 0 bases and J shed 3 bases, with 9 bases lying between them. Germline values: CDR1 GTSNPN, CDR2 SVGIG (reference sequence). CDR3 residues: CAWSVGGGKNIQYF. CDR3 nucleotides: TGTGCCTGGAGTGTAGGGGGTGGCAAAAACATTCAGTACTTC.

The V gene is TRBV7-2, the J gene TRBJ2-3, with D possibly TRBD2 on 6 matching bases. This CDR3 comprises 15 residues. The V gene's germline CDR1 is SGHTA and CDR2 FQGNSA. Trimming left V 5 bases short and J 0 bases short, with 12 bases between. The CDR3 DNA follows: TGTGCCAGCAGCCTTAGCGCGGGGAGCACAGATACGCAGTATTTT. Amino acid sequence: CASSLSAGSTDTQYF.

The rearrangement links TRBV28 to TRBJ2-5; a weak D match, TRBD1 (6 bases). This CDR3 has 14 residues. Trimming removed 4 bases from V and 0 bases from J, with 9 bases in between. Germline V gene data show CDR1 as MDHEN and CDR2 as SYDVKM. CDR3 protein: CASSYTGYQETQYF. CDR3 in DNA: TGTGCCAGCAGTTATACAGGGTACCAAGAGACCCAGTACTTC. The full variable domain, rest sourced from reference TRBV28 and TRBJ2-5, is DVKVTQSSRYLVKRTGEKVFLECVQDMDHENMFWYRQDPGLGLRLIYFSYDVKMKEKGDIPEGYSVSREKKERFSLILESASTNQTSMYLCASSYTGYQETQYFGPGTRLLVL.

The gene calls are TRBV28 and TRBJ1-1; 7 bases align to TRBD1. V trimming: 1 base; J trimming: 4 bases; junction bases outside the gene matches: 6. This CDR3 spans 15 amino acids. Germline V lookup: CDR1 MDHEN, CDR2 SYDVKM. CDR3 nucleotides: TGTGCCAGCAGTTTATACGCAGGGGGAGGCACTGAAGCTTTCTTT. It is translated as CASSLYAGGGTEAFF.

Turning to this clone: An end of the junction does not agree with germline; a read error may underlie this. The rearrangement links TRBV15 to TRBJ2-1; TRBD1 agrees at 7 bases. Germline V gives CDR1 LNHNV, CDR2 YYDKDF (reference sequence). The CDR3 runs to 12 residues. The CDR3, as DNA: TGTGCCACCAGCAGAGATCTTGGCAGGGGGATCTTC. It codes for CATSRDLGRGIF.

The CDR3 loop is CASSQEPLANLQPQHF. DNA for the CDR3: TGTGCCAGCAGCCAAGAACCCTTGGCCAATTTGCAGCCCCAGCATTTT. The rearrangement links TRBV3-1 (or the pseudogene TRBV3-2) to TRBJ1-5; D is undetermined. Between the trimmed V and J ends, which lost 0 bases and 7 bases, there was a span of 16 bases. Germline-derived CDR1 and CDR2 are LGHDT and YNNKEL (reference sequence). This CDR3 contains 16 residues.

This chain connects TRBV28 to TRBJ1-2; maybe TRBD1 (6 bases). With 5 bases removed from V and 8 bases from J, the gap between germline ends came to 24 bases. Germline V gives CDR1 MDHEN, CDR2 SYDVKM. The CDR3 is 16 amino acids. In nucleotides, the CDR3 is TGTGCCAGCAGTCTAGTTCTCAACAGGGCCAGAAGGGGCTACACCTTC. Amino acid sequence: CASSLVLNRARRGYTF.

The chain joins TRBV19 to TRBJ1-6; 7 bases match TRBD1. CDR1 LNHDA and CDR2 SQIVND come from the germline V gene (reference sequence). The CDR3 has 15 residues. V gave up 7 bases and J gave up 6 bases; unmatched junction bases: 9. The chain's CDR3 is CASTSQTGINSPLHF. DNA for the CDR3: TGTGCCAGTACCTCGCAGACAGGGATTAATTCACCCCTCCACTTT. The full variable domain, rest sourced from reference TRBV19 and TRBJ1-6, is DGGITQSPKYLFRKEGQNVTLSCEQNLNHDAMYWYRQDPGQGLRLIYYSQIVNDFQKGDIAEGYSVSREKKESFPLTVTSAQKNPTAFYLCASTSQTGINSPLHFGNGTRLTVT.

This clone was recorded once. J is TRBJ1-1 and V is TRBV28; D remains ambiguous. The CDR3 is 11 residues long. Trimming removed 8 bases from V and 1 base from J, with 5 bases in between. The germline V gene encodes CDR1 MDHEN and CDR2 SYDVKM. CDR3 sequence (DNA): TGTGCCAGCCAGGCGAACACTGAAGCTTTCTTT. It encodes CASQANTEAFF.

The rearrangement links TRBV14 to TRBJ1-1; tentative D call: TRBD1 (5 bases). Trimming pared 1 base from V and 1 base from J, leaving 7 bases between. CDR1 and CDR2 (germline): SGHDN, FVKESK. The CDR3 has 14 residues. Written as DNA, the CDR3 is TGTGCCAGCAGCCAAGTAAGGGGGAACACTGAAGCTTTCTTT. Residues: CASSQVRGNTEAFF.

V gene TRBV5-1 combines with J gene TRBJ2-5; D is possibly TRBD2 (5 bases). With 5 bases removed from V and 3 bases from J, the gap between germline ends came to 14 bases. This CDR3 has 14 amino acids. Germline CDR1 and CDR2: SGHRS and YFSETQ. The CDR3 here is CASSSPSGEETQYF. CDR3 coding DNA: TGCGCCAGCAGTTCCCCGTCCGGGGAAGAGACCCAGTACTTC.

The gene calls are TRBV7-3 and TRBJ1-1, with D unresolved. V shed 6 bases and J shed 2 bases, with 10 bases lying between them. CDR3 size: 13 residues. Germline V gene sequence: CDR1 SGHTA, CDR2 FQGTGA. This chain's CDR3 is CASSPFYNTEAFF. CDR3 DNA sequence: TGTGCCAGCAGTCCTTTTTATAACACTGAAGCTTTCTTT. Supplemented by reference TRBV7-3 and TRBJ1-1, the full variable domain reads GAGVSQTPSNKVTEKGKYVELRCDPISGHTALYWYRQSLGQGPEFLIYFQGTGAADDSGLPNDRFFAVRPEGSVSTLKIQRTERGDSAVYLCASSPFYNTEAFFGQGTRLTVV.

V usage is TRBV7-3 and J usage is TRBJ2-5; tentative D call: TRBD1 (6 bases). Trimming removed 2 bases from V and 4 bases from J, with 14 bases in between. CDR1 is SGHTA, CDR2 FQGTGA, per germline. The CDR3 has 15 residues. The CDR3 is CASSLSSGVGETQYF. The CDR3 nucleotides read TGTGCCAGCAGCTTATCTTCAGGGGTGGGAGAGACCCAGTACTTC.

The chain joins TRBV4-1 to TRBJ2-7; D possibly corresponds to TRBD2 (6 bases). CDR1 is MGHRA, CDR2 YSYEKL, per germline. V was trimmed by 0 bases and J by 0 bases, leaving 12 bases between them. This CDR3 spans 16 amino acids. Here the CDR3 reads CASSQDPGRPSYEQYF. CDR3 DNA sequence: TGCGCCAGCAGCCAAGACCCCGGGAGACCCTCCTACGAGCAGTACTTC.

The CDR3: CASSSPAYNEQFF. CDR3 nucleotide sequence: TGCGCCAGCAGTAGCCCGGCTTACAATGAGCAGTTCTTC. J is TRBJ2-1 and V is TRBV5-1; D is uncertain. The germline gives CDR1 SGHRS, CDR2 YFSETQ. The CDR3 runs 13 residues. V lost 5 bases to trimming and J lost 4 bases, with 10 bases between them.

The genes are TRBV6-5 and TRBJ2-1, with D perhaps matching TRBD2 (5 bases). Germline V CDR1 and CDR2: MNHEY, SVGAGI. This CDR3 contains 14 residues. V was pared by 4 bases and J by 9 bases, with 16 bases between. The CDR3 nucleotides read TGTGCCAGCAGTTTTCCACCCTTCGCGGGTGAGCAGTTCTTC. Residues: CASSFPPFAGEQFF.

The chain links TRBV6-2 or TRBV6-3 to TRBJ1-2; TRBD1 agrees at 7 bases. The CDR3 length is 14 residues. Germline V gene lookup returns CDR1 MNHEY and CDR2 SVGEGT. Trimming removed 6 bases from V and 0 bases from J; junction bases left unmatched: 4. CDR3 protein: CASSSGTANYGYTF. CDR3 in DNA: TGTGCCAGCAGCTCGGGGACAGCTAACTATGGCTACACCTTC.

V and J are TRBV4-1 and TRBJ1-1; TRBD1 matches at 9 bases. CDR3 length: 14 amino acids. Germline loops: CDR1 MGHRA, CDR2 YSYEKL. V lost 7 bases and J lost 4; bases outside the gene matches: 7. The CDR3 sequence is CASNNRGPGTEAFF. CDR3 in DNA: TGCGCCAGCAATAACAGGGGGCCGGGCACTGAAGCTTTCTTT.

The chain uses TRBV10-3 and TRBJ1-2, with TRBD1 matching 9 bases. Germline V gene data show CDR1 as ENHRY and CDR2 as SYGVKD. V shed 6 bases and J 4 bases; nucleotides not matched to a gene: 3. CDR3 length: 13 amino acids. The CDR3: CAIRDRGVYGYTF. The CDR3, as DNA: TGTGCCATCAGGGACAGGGGAGTCTATGGCTACACCTTC.

This clone was recorded a few times. The chain joins TRBV28 to TRBJ1-1, with D possibly TRBD1 on 6 matching bases. V shed 8 bases and J shed 0 bases, with 13 bases lying between them. The CDR3 spans 14 residues. Germline V gene data show CDR1 as MDHEN and CDR2 as SYDVKM. CDR3 region: CASLRTAMNTEAFF. CDR3 coding DNA: TGTGCCAGCTTACGGACAGCCATGAACACTGAAGCTTTCTTT.

The gene calls are TRBV18 and TRBJ2-2, with TRBD1 as a possible D gene (7 bases). CDR1 is KGHSH and CDR2 is LQKENI in the germline V gene. Trimming stripped 4 bases from V and 5 bases from J, with 17 bases between. This CDR3 has 16 amino acids. For the CDR3, the DNA is TGTGCCAGCTCACGAGAATTCAGGGGGGCGACCGGGGAGCTGTTTTTT. Amino acid sequence: CASSREFRGATGELFF. The variable domain in full, completed from reference TRBV18 and TRBJ2-2, reads NAGVMQNPRHLVRRRGQEARLRCSPMKGHSHVYWYRQLPEEGLKFMVYLQKENIIDESGMPKERFSAEFPKEGPSILRIQQVVRGDSAAYFCASSREFRGATGELFFGEGSRLTVL.